The entry that follows covers one T cell receptor (beta chain) sequence. Its antigen remains unknown. TCRdb ran MiXCR on the 5' RACE reads and lists one entry per CDR3 protein. The table includes about 27,000 distinct CDR3 sequences, 7.9% detected once. This sample is drawn from a study of CD8 T cells in ankylosing spondylitis. Whole-study findings and limits: A TCR beta motif of seven or eight highly homologous variants appeared characteristic of ankylosing spondylitis blood. CD8+ cells made up the disease-linked clones, which were relatively rare in peripheral blood. Clones linked to disease were reported to show significant enrichment in matched ankylosing spondylitis synovial fluid. In the blood and synovial fluid of reactive arthritis, some motif variants had been previously reported.

The CDR3 runs to 15 residues. Looked up from germline, CDR1 is LGHNA and CDR2 is YNFKEQ. Trimming took 1 base from V and 4 from J, leaving 13 bases between them. The sample consisted of blood. The chain links TRBV4-2 to TRBJ1-1, with D tentatively TRBD1 (6 bases). The source of this sequence is a male donor with ankylosing spondylitis or in good health (not recorded which). The CDR3 nucleotides are TGTGCCAGCAGCCAAGGGTCTGGGGGCAGCACTGAAGCTTTCTTT. Protein product: CASSQGSGGSTEAFF.